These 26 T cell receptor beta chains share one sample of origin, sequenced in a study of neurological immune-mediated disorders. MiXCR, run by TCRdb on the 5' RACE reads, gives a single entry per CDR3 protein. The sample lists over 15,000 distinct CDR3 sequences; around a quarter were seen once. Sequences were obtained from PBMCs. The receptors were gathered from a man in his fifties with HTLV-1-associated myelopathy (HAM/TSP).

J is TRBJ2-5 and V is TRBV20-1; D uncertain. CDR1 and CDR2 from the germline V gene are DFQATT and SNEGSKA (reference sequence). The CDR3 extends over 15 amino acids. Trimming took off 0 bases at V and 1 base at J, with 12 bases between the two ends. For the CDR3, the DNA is TGCAGTGCTAGAGAGACGCGGACCCCCCAAGAGACCCAGTACTTC. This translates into CSARETRTPQETQYF.

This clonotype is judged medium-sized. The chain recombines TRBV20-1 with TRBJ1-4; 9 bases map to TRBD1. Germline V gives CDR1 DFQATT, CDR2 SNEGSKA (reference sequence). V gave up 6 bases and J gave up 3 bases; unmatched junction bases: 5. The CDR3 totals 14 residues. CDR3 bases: TGCAGTGCGATCCGGGACAGGGCTAATGAAAAACTGTTTTTT. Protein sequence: CSAIRDRANEKLFF.

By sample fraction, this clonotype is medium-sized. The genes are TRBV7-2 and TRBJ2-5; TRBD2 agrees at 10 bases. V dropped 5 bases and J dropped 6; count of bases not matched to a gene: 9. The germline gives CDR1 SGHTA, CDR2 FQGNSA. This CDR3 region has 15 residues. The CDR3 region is CASSLDSGGAKTQYF. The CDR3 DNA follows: TGTGCCAGCAGCCTTGACAGCGGGGGGGCAAAGACCCAGTACTTC.

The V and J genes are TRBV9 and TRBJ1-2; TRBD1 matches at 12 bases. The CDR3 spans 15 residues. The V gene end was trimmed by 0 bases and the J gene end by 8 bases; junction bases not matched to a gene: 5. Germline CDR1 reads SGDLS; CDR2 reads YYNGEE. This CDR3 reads CASSVAGTGGKGYTF. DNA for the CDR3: TGTGCCAGCAGCGTAGCCGGGACAGGGGGCAAGGGCTACACCTTC.

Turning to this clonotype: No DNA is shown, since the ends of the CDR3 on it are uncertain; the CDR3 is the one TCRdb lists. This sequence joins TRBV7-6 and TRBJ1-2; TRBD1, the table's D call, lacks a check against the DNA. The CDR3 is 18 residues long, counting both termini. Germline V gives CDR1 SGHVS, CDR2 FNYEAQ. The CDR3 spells CASSFYICSARRGGGYTF.

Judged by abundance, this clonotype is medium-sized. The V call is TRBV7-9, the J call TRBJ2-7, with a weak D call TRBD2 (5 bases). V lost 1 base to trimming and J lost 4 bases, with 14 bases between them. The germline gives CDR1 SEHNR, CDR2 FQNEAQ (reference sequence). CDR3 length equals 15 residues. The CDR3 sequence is CASSLERTAGYEQYF. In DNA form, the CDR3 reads TGTGCCAGCAGCTTAGAGCGTACGGCGGGTTACGAGCAGTACTTC.

CDR3 in DNA: TGCAGTGCTCCAAGGGGGGGCCTATCCTACGAGCAGTACTTC. Amino acids: CSAPRGGLSYEQYF. The chain has TRBV20-1 and TRBJ2-7, with D perhaps matching TRBD2 (7 bases). This CDR3 comprises 14 residues. CDR1 and CDR2 from the germline V gene are DFQATT and SNEGSKA (reference sequence). The V end lost 5 bases, the J end lost 1 base, and 15 bases lay between the germline ends.

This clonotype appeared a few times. The CDR3 DNA sequence: TGTGCCAGCAGCTTAGCGATGGGGCGCGGGGATACGCAGTATTTT. This sequence encodes CASSLAMGRGDTQYF. The chain combines TRBV7-2 with TRBJ2-3; D is perhaps TRBD1 or TRBD2 (5 bases each). Germline V gene lookup returns CDR1 SGHTA and CDR2 FQGNSA. The CDR3 is 15 amino acids. The V end was cut by 0 bases, the J end by 6 bases, with 13 bases between.

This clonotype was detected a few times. The CDR3 nucleotides read TGTGCCAGCAGCTCCGGACTGAACACAGATACGCAGTATTTT. Translating it yields CASSSGLNTDTQYF. The V call is TRBV7-2, the J call TRBJ2-3; perhaps TRBD2 as D (5 bases). In germline, CDR1 is SGHTA, CDR2 FQGNSA. The CDR3 loop spans 14 amino acids. Trimming took off 4 bases at V and 2 bases at J, with 10 bases between the two ends.

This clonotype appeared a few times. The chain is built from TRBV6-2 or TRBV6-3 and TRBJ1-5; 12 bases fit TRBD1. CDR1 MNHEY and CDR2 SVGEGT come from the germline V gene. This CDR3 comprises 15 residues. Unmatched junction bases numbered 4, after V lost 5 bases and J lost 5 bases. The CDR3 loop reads CASSPGTGGYQPQHF. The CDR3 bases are TGTGCCAGCAGTCCCGGGACAGGGGGCTATCAGCCCCAGCATTTT.

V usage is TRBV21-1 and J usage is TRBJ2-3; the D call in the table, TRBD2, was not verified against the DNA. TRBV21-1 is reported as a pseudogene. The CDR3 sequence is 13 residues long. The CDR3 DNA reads TGTGCCAGCAGCAAAGCTTGGGGCCCTACGCAGTATTTT. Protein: CASSKAWGPTQYF.

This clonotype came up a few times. CDR3 DNA: TGTGCCAGCAGTGAACACGGAGGAGGCACAGATACGCAGTATTTT. It codes for CASSEHGGGTDTQYF. This chain uses TRBV25-1 with TRBJ2-3, with D maybe TRBD2 (5 bases). The CDR3 consists of 15 residues. V dropped 2 bases and J dropped 1 base, with 10 bases sitting between them. Germline V gives CDR1 MGHDK, CDR2 SYGVNS.

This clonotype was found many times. CDR3 coding DNA: TGTGCCAGCAGCTTATCGTTGGGCGCTAGCGGGATGACGACAGATACGCAGTATTTT. As protein: CASSLSLGASGMTTDTQYF. This chain links TRBV7-2 with TRBJ2-3; TRBD2 aligns across 9 bases. The CDR3 has 19 amino acids. From germline, CDR1 is SGHTA and CDR2 FQGNSA. Unmatched junction bases numbered 15, after V lost 2 bases and J lost 3 bases.

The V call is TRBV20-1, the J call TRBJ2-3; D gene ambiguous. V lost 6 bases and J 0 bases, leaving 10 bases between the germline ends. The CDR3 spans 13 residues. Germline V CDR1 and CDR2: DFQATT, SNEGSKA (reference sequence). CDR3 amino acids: CSAKFPSTDTQYF. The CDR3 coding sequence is TGCAGTGCCAAGTTTCCTAGCACAGATACGCAGTATTTT.

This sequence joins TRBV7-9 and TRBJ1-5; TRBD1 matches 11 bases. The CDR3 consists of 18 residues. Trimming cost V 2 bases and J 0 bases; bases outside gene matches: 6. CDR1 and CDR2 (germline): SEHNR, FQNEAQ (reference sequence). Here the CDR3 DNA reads TGTGCCAGCAGCTTATGGGGACAGGGGGGGGGTAGCAATCAGCCCCAGCATTTT. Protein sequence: CASSLWGQGGGSNQPQHF. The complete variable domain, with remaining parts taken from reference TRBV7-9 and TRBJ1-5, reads DTGVSQNPRHKITKRGQNVTFRCDPISEHNRLYWYRQTLGQGPEFLTYFQNEAQLEKSRLLSDRFSAERPKGSFSTLEIQRTEQGDSAMYLCASSLWGQGGGSNQPQHFGDGTRLSIL.

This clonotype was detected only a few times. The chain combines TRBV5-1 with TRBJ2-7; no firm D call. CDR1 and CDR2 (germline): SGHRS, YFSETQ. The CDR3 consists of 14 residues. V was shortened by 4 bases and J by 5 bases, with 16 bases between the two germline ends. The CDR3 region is CASSPILGSNEQYF. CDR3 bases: TGCGCCAGCAGCCCAATATTAGGATCCAACGAGCAGTACTTC.

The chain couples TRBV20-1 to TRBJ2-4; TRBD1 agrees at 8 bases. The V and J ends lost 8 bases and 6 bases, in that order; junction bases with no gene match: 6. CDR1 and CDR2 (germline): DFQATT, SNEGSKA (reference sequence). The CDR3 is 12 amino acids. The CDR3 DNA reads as TGCAGTATCCGAGGACAGGGAAACATTCAGTACTTC. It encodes CSIRGQGNIQYF.

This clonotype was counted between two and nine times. Here the CDR3 reads CAISERGGMYYF. CDR3 in DNA: TGTGCCATCAGTGAGCGAGGGGGAATGTATTACTTC. The chain recombines TRBV10-3 with TRBJ2-4, with a possible D match to TRBD1 (6 bases). There are 12 residues in the CDR3. Germline lookup yields CDR1 ENHRY and CDR2 SYGVKD. V dropped 2 bases and J dropped 16 bases, with 15 bases sitting between them.

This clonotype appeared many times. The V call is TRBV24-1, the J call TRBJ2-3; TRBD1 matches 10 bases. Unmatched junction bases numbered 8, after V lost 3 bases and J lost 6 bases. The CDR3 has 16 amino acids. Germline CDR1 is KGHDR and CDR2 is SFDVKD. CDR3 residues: CATSDPAGTGDDTQYF. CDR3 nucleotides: TGTGCCACCAGTGATCCTGCCGGGACAGGGGATGATACGCAGTATTTT.

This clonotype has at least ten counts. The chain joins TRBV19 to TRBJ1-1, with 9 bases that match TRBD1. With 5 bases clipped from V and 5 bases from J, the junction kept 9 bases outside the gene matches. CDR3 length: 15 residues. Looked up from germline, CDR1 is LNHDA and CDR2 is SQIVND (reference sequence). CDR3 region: CASSPGQGRTTEAFF. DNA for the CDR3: TGTGCCAGTAGTCCGGGACAGGGACGAACGACTGAAGCTTTCTTT.

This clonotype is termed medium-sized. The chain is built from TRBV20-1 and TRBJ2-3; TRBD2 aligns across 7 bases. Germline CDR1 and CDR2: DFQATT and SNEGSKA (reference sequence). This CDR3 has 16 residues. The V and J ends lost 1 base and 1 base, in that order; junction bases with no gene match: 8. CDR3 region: CSARARKRDGTDTQYF. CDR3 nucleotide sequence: TGCAGTGCTAGAGCCCGTAAGCGGGATGGCACAGATACGCAGTATTTT.

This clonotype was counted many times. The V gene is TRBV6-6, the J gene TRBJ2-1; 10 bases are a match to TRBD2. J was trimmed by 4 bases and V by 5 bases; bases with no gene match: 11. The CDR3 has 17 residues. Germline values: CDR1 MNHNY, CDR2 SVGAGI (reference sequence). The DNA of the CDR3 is TGTGCCAGCAGTCCTGTTGGCCGAGCGGGAGGGTACAATGAGCAGTTCTTC. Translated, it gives CASSPVGRAGGYNEQFF.

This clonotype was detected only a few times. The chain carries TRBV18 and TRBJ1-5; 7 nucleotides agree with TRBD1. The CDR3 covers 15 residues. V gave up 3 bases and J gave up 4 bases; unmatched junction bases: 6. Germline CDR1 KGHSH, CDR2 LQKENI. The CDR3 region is CASSPFRDSNQPQHF. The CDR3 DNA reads TGTGCCAGCTCACCGTTCCGGGACAGTAATCAGCCCCAGCATTTT. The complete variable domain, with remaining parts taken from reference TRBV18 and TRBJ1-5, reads NAGVMQNPRHLVRRRGQEARLRCSPMKGHSHVYWYRQLPEEGLKFMVYLQKENIIDESGMPKERFSAEFPKEGPSILRIQQVVRGDSAAYFCASSPFRDSNQPQHFGDGTRLSIL.

The CDR3 DNA reads TGTGCCAGCAGACAGGGAACTAGCACAGATACGCAGTATTTT. Translation: CASRQGTSTDTQYF. The chain joins TRBV28 to TRBJ2-3; the D gene is possibly TRBD1 (6 bases). CDR3 length: 14 residues. The V and J ends lost 6 bases and 0 bases respectively, with 10 bases between them. CDR1 MDHEN and CDR2 SYDVKM come from the germline V gene.

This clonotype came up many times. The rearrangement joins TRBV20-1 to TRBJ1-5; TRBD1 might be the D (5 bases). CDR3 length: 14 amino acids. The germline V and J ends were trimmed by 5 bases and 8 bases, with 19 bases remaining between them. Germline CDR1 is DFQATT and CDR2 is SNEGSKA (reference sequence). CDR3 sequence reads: CSARDPPGDKPQHF. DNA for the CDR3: TGCAGTGCTCGGGACCCGCCGGGGGATAAGCCCCAGCATTTT.

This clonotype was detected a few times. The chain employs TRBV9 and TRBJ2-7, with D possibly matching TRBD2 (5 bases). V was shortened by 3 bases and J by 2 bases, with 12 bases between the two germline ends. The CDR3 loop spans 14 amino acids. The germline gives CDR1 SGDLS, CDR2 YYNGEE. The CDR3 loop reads CASSGTSGPYEQYF. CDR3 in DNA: TGTGCCAGCAGCGGAACTAGTGGACCCTACGAGCAGTACTTC.